Listed below are T cell receptor beta chains from one sample, sequenced in a study of response to subunit inactivated influenza vaccine. TCRdb re-derived calls from the RT-PCR reads in MiXCR, one entry per CDR3 protein. The sample consists of roughly 460,000 distinct CDR3 sequences, about 10% of them appearing once. The material was PBMCs from blood, obtained around seven weeks after vaccination. Receptors originate from a man aged 45 to 65 who received an inactivated influenza vaccine. The CDR3 runs from the conserved cysteine through the conserved F or W. The D gene is left open where the match is weak. Size values are once, few and many counts, or a class for expanded clones, and some rows have none.

J: TRBJ1-2
V: TRBV12-3/TRBV12-4
size: few
D: -
CDR3: CASSPDSTNYGYTF
DNA: TGTGCCAGCAGCCCGGACAGTACTAACTATGGCTACACCTTC

J: TRBJ1-2
V: TRBV28
size: many
D: -
CDR3: CASSLRPSYGYTF
DNA: TGTGCCAGCAGCCTTAGGCCGTCCTATGGCTACACCTTC

J: TRBJ2-2
V: TRBV5-5
size: -
D: -
CDR3: CASSLRPTLNTGELFF
DNA: TGTGCCAGCAGCTTGCGGCCTACGTTGAACACCGGGGAGCTGTTTTTT

J: TRBJ2-3
V: TRBV30
size: few
D: TRBD1
CDR3: CAWTGGSGDTQYF
DNA: TGTGCCTGGACAGGGGGCAGTGGGGATACGCAGTATTTT

J: TRBJ2-2
V: TRBV20-1
size: few
D: -
CDR3: CSARKGGSTGELFF
DNA: TGCAGTGCTAGAAAGGGGGGTAGCACCGGGGAGCTGTTTTTT

J: TRBJ2-5
V: TRBV5-1
size: many
D: -
CDR3: CASSEPEGTQYF
DNA: TGCGCCAGCAGCGAACCAGAGGGGACCCAGTACTTC

J: TRBJ2-7
V: TRBV20-1
size: -
D: -
CDR3: CSARDPRGPGYEQYF
DNA: TGCAGTGCTAGAGATCCAAGGGGACCGGGATACGAGCAGTACTTC

J: TRBJ2-1
V: TRBV10-3
size: few
D: TRBD2
CDR3: CAISGLAGRYNEQFF
DNA: TGTGCCATCAGCGGACTAGCGGGCCGCTACAATGAGCAGTTCTTC

J: TRBJ2-1
V: TRBV4-3
size: few
D: TRBD2
CDR3: CASSQDWDYYNEQFF
DNA: TGCGCCAGCAGCCAAGATTGGGACTATTATAATGAGCAGTTCTTC

J: TRBJ2-3
V: TRBV7-2
size: -
D: -
CDR3: CASSLGTPPTDTQYF
DNA: TGTGCCAGCAGCCTTGGGACCCCCCCCACAGATACGCAGTATTTT

J: TRBJ2-1
V: TRBV30
size: -
D: -
CDR3: CACPSTGIGYNEQFF
DNA: TGTGCCTGTCCATCTACAGGGATAGGGTACAATGAGCAGTTCTTC

J: TRBJ2-5
V: TRBV6-1
size: few
D: -
CDR3: CASSLDSYQETQYF
DNA: TGTGCCAGCAGTCTGGACAGTTACCAAGAGACCCAGTACTTC

J: TRBJ2-1
V: TRBV10-3
size: -
D: TRBD1
CDR3: CAISGQGVTYNEQFF
DNA: TGTGCCATCAGCGGACAGGGTGTCACCTACAATGAGCAGTTCTTC

J: TRBJ2-1
V: TRBV20-1
size: few
D: TRBD2
CDR3: CSARGLAGVIFEQFF
DNA: TGCAGTGCTCGAGGACTAGCGGGAGTAATTTTTGAGCAGTTCTTC

J: TRBJ1-2
V: TRBV9
size: few
D: -
CDR3: CASSAGTDGYTF
DNA: TGTGCCAGCAGCGCTGGGACCGATGGCTACACCTTC

J: TRBJ2-7
V: TRBV7-6
size: few
D: -
CDR3: CASSLGLRPEDPQYF
DNA: TGTGCCAGCAGCTTAGGACTCCGGCCAGAAGACCCGCAGTACTTC

J: TRBJ2-5
V: TRBV30
size: few
D: -
CDR3: CAFKAGGQETQYF
DNA: TGTGCCTTCAAAGCGGGCGGCCAAGAGACCCAGTACTTC

J: TRBJ1-1
V: TRBV27
size: many
D: TRBD1
CDR3: CASSHGTGSLANTEAFF
DNA: TGTGCCAGCAGCCACGGGACAGGGTCATTGGCGAACACTGAAGCTTTCTTT

J: TRBJ2-3
V: TRBV11-2
size: few
D: -
CDR3: CASSLEPQSTDTQYF
DNA: TGTGCCAGCAGCTTAGAGCCACAGTCAACAGATACGCAGTATTTT

J: TRBJ1-5
V: TRBV29-1
size: many
D: -
CDR3: CSVAVEQYNQPQHF
DNA: TGCAGCGTCGCGGTTGAACAGTACAATCAGCCCCAGCATTTT

J: TRBJ2-5
V: TRBV20-1
size: many
D: -
CDR3: CSASGGGETQYF
DNA: TGCAGTGCTAGTGGAGGGGGTGAGACCCAGTACTTC

J: TRBJ2-1
V: TRBV7-9
size: -
D: -
CDR3: CASTSAAGGWNEQFF
DNA: -

J: TRBJ2-7
V: TRBV7-9
size: many
D: -
CDR3: CASTPGGDNYEQYF
DNA: TGTGCCAGCACCCCTGGAGGGGACAACTACGAGCAGTACTTC

J: TRBJ2-1
V: TRBV11-1
size: -
D: TRBD1
CDR3: CASSFNFGRDREYNEQFF
DNA: TGTGCCAGCAGCTTCAATTTCGGACGGGACAGGGAATACAATGAGCAGTTCTTC

J: TRBJ2-7
V: TRBV27
size: many
D: -
CDR3: CASKKQATAYEQYF
DNA: TGTGCCAGCAAAAAACAGGCGACAGCCTACGAGCAGTACTTC

J: TRBJ2-4
V: TRBV6-5
size: few
D: TRBD2
CDR3: CASSFGGLAGASAKNIQYF
DNA: TGTGCCAGCAGTTTCGGGGGACTAGCGGGAGCGTCGGCCAAAAACATTCAGTACTTC

J: TRBJ2-1
V: TRBV5-1
size: many
D: -
CDR3: CASSFDPSSYNEQFF
DNA: TGCGCCAGCAGCTTCGACCCCAGCTCCTACAATGAGCAGTTCTTC

J: TRBJ2-5
V: TRBV4-3
size: few
D: -
CDR3: CASSQDGRGETQYF
DNA: TGCGCCAGCAGCCAAGACGGCAGGGGAGAGACCCAGTACTTC

J: TRBJ2-5
V: TRBV6-1
size: -
D: TRBD2
CDR3: CASKLAGGGETQYF
DNA: TGTGCCAGCAAACTAGCGGGGGGGGGAGAGACCCAGTACTTC

J: TRBJ2-6
V: TRBV27
size: -
D: TRBD1
CDR3: CASRGDRSSGANVLTF
DNA: TGTGCCAGCAGGGGGGACAGGAGCTCTGGGGCCAACGTCCTGACTTTC

J: TRBJ1-5
V: TRBV20-1
size: few
D: TRBD1
CDR3: CSAHPGQGVWPQHF
DNA: TGCAGTGCGCACCCGGGACAGGGTGTCTGGCCCCAGCATTTT

J: TRBJ2-7
V: TRBV20-1
size: -
D: TRBD1
CDR3: CSAITGTGSSYEQYF
DNA: TGCAGTGCTATAACCGGGACAGGGAGCTCCTACGAGCAGTACTTC

J: TRBJ2-7
V: TRBV5-6
size: -
D: -
CDR3: CASSLELDPYEQYF
DNA: TGTGCCAGCAGCTTGGAGCTGGACCCCTACGAGCAGTACTTC

J: TRBJ2-2
V: TRBV7-8
size: few
D: -
CDR3: CASSLGSGGLTNTGELFF
DNA: TGTGCCAGCAGCTTAGGCTCAGGGGGGCTGACGAACACCGGGGAGCTGTTTTTT

J: TRBJ1-5
V: TRBV20-1
size: few
D: TRBD1
CDR3: CSASQTGLSNQPQHF
DNA: TGCAGTGCTAGTCAGACAGGGCTAAGCAATCAGCCCCAGCATTTT

J: TRBJ2-7
V: TRBV6-1
size: few
D: -
CDR3: CASTDRRVGAYEQYF
DNA: TGTGCCAGCACCGACCGAAGGGTTGGCGCCTACGAGCAGTACTTC

J: TRBJ1-2
V: TRBV7-9
size: few
D: TRBD1
CDR3: CASSGDRGHGYTF
DNA: TGTGCCAGCAGCGGGGACAGGGGGCATGGCTACACCTTC

J: TRBJ2-3
V: TRBV20-1
size: few
D: -
CDR3: CSAPAVAIRNTQYF
DNA: TGCAGTGCTCCCGCGGTAGCGATTAGGAATACGCAGTATTTT

J: TRBJ2-7
V: TRBV12-3/TRBV12-4
size: few
D: -
CDR3: CASSPKSGREQYF
DNA: TGTGCCAGCAGCCCCAAAAGCGGGCGCGAGCAGTACTTC

J: TRBJ1-1
V: TRBV20-1
size: many
D: -
CDR3: CSARPLGNTEAFF
DNA: TGCAGTGCTAGGCCCCTGGGGAACACTGAAGCTTTCTTT

J: TRBJ2-5
V: TRBV27
size: -
D: -
CDR3: CASSLPDRLETQYF
DNA: TGTGCCAGCAGTCTACCGGACCGGCTCGAGACCCAGTACTTC

J: TRBJ2-1
V: TRBV20-1
size: -
D: TRBD1
CDR3: CSAGEGGNYNEQFF
DNA: TGCAGTGCTGGAGAAGGGGGCAACTACAATGAGCAGTTCTTC

J: TRBJ1-5
V: TRBV20-1
size: many
D: TRBD1
CDR3: CSARIGQGSWLRRNSNQPQHF
DNA: TGCAGTGCTAGAATCGGACAGGGGTCATGGTTACGCAGAAATAGCAATCAGCCCCAGCATTTT

J: TRBJ1-1
V: TRBV28
size: few
D: -
CDR3: CASSTPGGPGTEAFF
DNA: TGTGCCAGCAGCACCCCGGGAGGGCCGGGCACTGAAGCTTTCTTT

J: TRBJ2-3
V: TRBV6-5
size: few
D: TRBD2
CDR3: CASSYSPSGIESTDTQYF
DNA: TGTGCCAGCAGTTACTCCCCTAGCGGGATTGAAAGCACAGATACGCAGTATTTT

J: TRBJ2-3
V: TRBV7-9
size: few
D: -
CDR3: CASSLTRGQPGTDTQYF
DNA: TGTGCCAGCAGCTTAACGCGGGGTCAACCAGGCACAGATACGCAGTATTTT

J: TRBJ2-2
V: TRBV20-1
size: many
D: -
CDR3: CSAKIQGNTGELFF
DNA: TGCAGTGCTAAAATACAGGGGAACACCGGGGAGCTGTTTTTT

J: TRBJ1-1
V: TRBV5-5
size: once
D: -
CDR3: CASSLANGHTEAFF
DNA: TGTGCCAGCAGCTTGGCCAACGGTCACACTGAAGCTTTCTTT

J: TRBJ1-2
V: TRBV7-8
size: many
D: -
CDR3: CASTAPGDYGYTF
DNA: TGTGCCAGCACAGCCCCCGGGGACTATGGCTACACCTTC

J: TRBJ2-7
V: TRBV19
size: few
D: -
CDR3: CASSMKGFGYEQYF
DNA: TGTGCCAGTAGTATGAAGGGGTTTGGCTACGAGCAGTACTTC

J: TRBJ2-7
V: TRBV12-3/TRBV12-4
size: many
D: TRBD1
CDR3: CASSRTGLTYEQYF
DNA: TGTGCCAGCAGTCGGACAGGGCTAACCTACGAGCAGTACTTC

J: TRBJ2-5
V: TRBV10-3
size: many
D: -
CDR3: CAISEPRDQETQYF
DNA: TGTGCCATCAGTGAGCCCCGGGACCAAGAGACCCAGTACTTC

J: TRBJ1-2
V: TRBV7-2
size: few
D: TRBD1
CDR3: CASSLVRRGRGYTF
DNA: TGTGCCAGCAGCTTAGTTCGCAGGGGGCGAGGCTACACCTTC